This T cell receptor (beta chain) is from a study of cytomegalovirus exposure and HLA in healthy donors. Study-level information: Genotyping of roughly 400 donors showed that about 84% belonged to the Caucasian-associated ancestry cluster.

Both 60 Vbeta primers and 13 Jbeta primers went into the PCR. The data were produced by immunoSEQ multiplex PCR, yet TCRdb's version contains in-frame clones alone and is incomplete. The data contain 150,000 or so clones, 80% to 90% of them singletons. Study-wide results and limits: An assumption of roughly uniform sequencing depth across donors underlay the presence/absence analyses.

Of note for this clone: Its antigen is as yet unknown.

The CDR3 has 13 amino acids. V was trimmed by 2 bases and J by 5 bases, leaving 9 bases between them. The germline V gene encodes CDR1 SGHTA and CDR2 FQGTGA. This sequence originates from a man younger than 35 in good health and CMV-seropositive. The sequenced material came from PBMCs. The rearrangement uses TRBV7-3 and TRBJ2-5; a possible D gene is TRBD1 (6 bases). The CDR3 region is CASSLGGLETQYF. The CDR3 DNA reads TGTGCCAGCAGCTTAGGGGGCCTGGAGACCCAGTACTTC.